The clone carrying this TCR beta chain was counted a few times. Clones were read by immunoSEQ multiplex PCR, and TCRdb kept only the in-frame ones, dropping some. Of some 170,000 clones detected, about 79% appear once; the ten largest clones hold roughly 15%. Germline CDR1 reads SGHRS; CDR2 reads YFSETQ. The CDR3 is 18 amino acids. The V and J ends lost 1 base and 5 bases, in that order; junction bases with no gene match: 15. This sample was included in a study of blood T cell repertoires in COVID-19. Study details: T cells, B-cell-depleted T cells, or PBMCs supplied cDNA or gDNA.

Cohorts were determined from participant-reported clinical history. Sequenced sample: PBMCs or T cells enriched from blood (not recorded which). This TCR was recovered from a man aged 50-59 years who had recovered from COVID-19. The chain employs TRBV5-1 and TRBJ2-3; 8 bases are shared with TRBD2. CDR3 residues: CASSLWEGLAGLGDTQYF. The DNA of the CDR3 is TGCGCCAGCAGCTTGTGGGAAGGACTAGCTGGATTAGGAGATACGCAGTATTTT. Based on the CDR3 plus reference TRBV5-1 and TRBJ2-3, the full variable domain is KAGVTQTPRYLIKTRGQQVTLSCSPISGHRSVSWYQQTPGQGLQFLFEYFSETQRNKGNFPGRFSGRQFSNSRSEMNVSTLELGDSALYLCASSLWEGLAGLGDTQYFGPGTRLTVL.